Listed below are T cell receptor beta chains from one sample, sequenced in a study of blood T cells in healthy people across ages. TCRdb re-called the 5' RACE reads through MiXCR, storing one row per CDR3 protein. Of about 830,000 distinct CDR3 sequences listed, 55% to 65% are singletons. The sample taken for sequencing was blood. Receptors were obtained from a young man in good health. CDR3s include the opening cysteine and the closing phenylalanine or tryptophan. Each record gives: D gene, clone size, V gene, J gene, CDR3 DNA, CDR3 protein. The D gene is left open where the match is weak. The size of a clone is reported for some rows only, either as once, few or many, or as a class for expanded clones.

d_call: -; clone_size: -; v_call: TRBV7-2; j_call: TRBJ2-3; cdr3_nt: TGTGCCAGCAGCTTTATAGTGACGGAGACTACAGATACGCAGTATTTT; cdr3_aa: CASSFIVTETTDTQYF
d_call: TRBD2; clone_size: -; v_call: TRBV4-2; j_call: TRBJ2-5; cdr3_nt: TGTGCCAGCAGCCAGGGACTAGCGGGGGGGATTCAAGAGACCCAGTACTTC; cdr3_aa: CASSQGLAGGIQETQYF
d_call: TRBD2; clone_size: -; v_call: TRBV27; j_call: TRBJ2-3; cdr3_nt: TGTGCCAGCAGTTCACCCAACAGCGGGGGTTCCACAGATACGCAGTATTTT; cdr3_aa: CASSSPNSGGSTDTQYF
d_call: TRBD1; clone_size: -; v_call: TRBV5-1; j_call: TRBJ1-1; cdr3_nt: TGCGCCAGCAGCTTGCACGCAGGGGGCAGTACTGAAGCTTTCTTT; cdr3_aa: CASSLHAGGSTEAFF
d_call: -; clone_size: -; v_call: TRBV28; j_call: TRBJ2-2; cdr3_nt: TGTGCCAGCAGTTTCTTGACAGCATCCGCCGGGGAGCTGTTTTTT; cdr3_aa: CASSFLTASAGELFF
d_call: TRBD2; clone_size: -; v_call: TRBV9; j_call: TRBJ2-4; cdr3_nt: TGTGCCAGCAGCCCCGAGGGACTAGCGGGGACATTAAGAAACATTCAGTACTTC; cdr3_aa: CASSPEGLAGTLRNIQYF
d_call: -; clone_size: few; v_call: TRBV4-1; j_call: TRBJ1-5; cdr3_nt: TGCGCCAGCAGCCAAGATCCCCCCCGGAGCAATCAGCCCCAGCATTTT; cdr3_aa: CASSQDPPRSNQPQHF
d_call: -; clone_size: -; v_call: TRBV6-5; j_call: TRBJ1-1; cdr3_nt: TGTGCCAGCAGGGGGGGAGTTGTGAACACTGAAGCTTTCTTT; cdr3_aa: CASRGGVVNTEAFF
d_call: -; clone_size: -; v_call: TRBV12-3/TRBV12-4; j_call: TRBJ2-1; cdr3_nt: TGTGCCAGCAGTTTATACTCGATGGCCGGCGACAAGACCGACAATGAGCAGTTCTTC; cdr3_aa: CASSLYSMAGDKTDNEQFF
d_call: -; clone_size: -; v_call: TRBV20-1; j_call: TRBJ1-2; cdr3_nt: TGCAGTGCTAGAAGCCAAGGGCGCGGTACAAGTGGCTACACCTTC; cdr3_aa: CSARSQGRGTSGYTF
d_call: TRBD1; clone_size: -; v_call: TRBV15; j_call: TRBJ1-2; cdr3_nt: TGTGCCACCAGCGGGAGCCGGGACAGCAACTATGGCTACACCTTC; cdr3_aa: CATSGSRDSNYGYTF
d_call: -; clone_size: -; v_call: TRBV6-1; j_call: TRBJ1-2; cdr3_nt: TGTGCCAGCAGTGAGTTCCCCGCCAGGAACCAGGGGGGCTACACCTTC; cdr3_aa: CASSEFPARNQGGYTF
d_call: TRBD1; clone_size: -; v_call: TRBV12-3/TRBV12-4; j_call: TRBJ2-1; cdr3_nt: TGTGCCAGCACCGGGACAGGAATATACAATGAGCAGTTCTTC; cdr3_aa: CASTGTGIYNEQFF
d_call: -; clone_size: -; v_call: TRBV28; j_call: TRBJ2-5; cdr3_nt: TGTGCCAGCAGCGTGGGACGGACCCAAGAGACCCAGTACTTC; cdr3_aa: CASSVGRTQETQYF
d_call: TRBD2; clone_size: -; v_call: TRBV7-2; j_call: TRBJ2-1; cdr3_nt: TGTGCCAGCAGATTCCGACTAGCGGGGGGCTCCTACATGGATGAGCAGTTCTTC; cdr3_aa: CASRFRLAGGSYMDEQFF
d_call: TRBD2; clone_size: -; v_call: TRBV11-2; j_call: TRBJ2-1; cdr3_nt: TGTGCCAGCAGCCCCCGGTTAGCGGGGGTCCATGAGCAGTTCTTC; cdr3_aa: CASSPRLAGVHEQFF
d_call: TRBD1; clone_size: few; v_call: TRBV29-1; j_call: TRBJ2-5; cdr3_nt: TGCAGCGTCGCACCACAGGGGAATCAAGAGACCCAGTACTTC; cdr3_aa: CSVAPQGNQETQYF
d_call: -; clone_size: -; v_call: TRBV21-1; j_call: TRBJ2-1; cdr3_nt: TGTGCCAGCAGCAATCCCACGGACGGGAGCTCCTACAATGAGCAGTTCTTC; cdr3_aa: CASSNPTDGSSYNEQFF
d_call: TRBD1; clone_size: once; v_call: TRBV7-3; j_call: TRBJ1-1; cdr3_nt: TGTGCCAGCAGCTCCCTAGGGACAGGGAAGTGGGACACTGAAGCTTTCTTT; cdr3_aa: CASSSLGTGKWDTEAFF
d_call: -; clone_size: -; v_call: TRBV5-1; j_call: TRBJ2-3; cdr3_nt: TGCGCCAGCAGCTTGGCCGGTGCGGGACTTAGCACAGATACGCAGTATTTT; cdr3_aa: CASSLAGAGLSTDTQYF
d_call: -; clone_size: few; v_call: TRBV3-1; j_call: TRBJ2-7; cdr3_nt: TGTGCCAGCAGCCAAGACCGTTCCCCGGGCTACGAGCAGTACTTC; cdr3_aa: CASSQDRSPGYEQYF
d_call: TRBD1; clone_size: -; v_call: TRBV5-1; j_call: TRBJ2-7; cdr3_nt: TGCGCCAGCAGCTTACGACAGGACAGGGACTACGAGCAGTACTTC; cdr3_aa: CASSLRQDRDYEQYF
d_call: TRBD1; clone_size: -; v_call: TRBV28; j_call: TRBJ2-5; cdr3_nt: TGTGCCAGCAGTTCGGTCCGGGACAGGGGATTGGAGACCCAGTACTTC; cdr3_aa: CASSSVRDRGLETQYF
d_call: TRBD2; clone_size: -; v_call: TRBV7-2; j_call: TRBJ2-1; cdr3_nt: TGTGCCAGCAGCTTATGGCTAGCGGGGGGGGTTAGGGATGGGCAGTTCTTC; cdr3_aa: CASSLWLAGGVRDGQFF
d_call: -; clone_size: -; v_call: TRBV6-2/TRBV6-3; j_call: TRBJ2-3; cdr3_nt: TGTGCCAGCAGCCGGGGAGAAGTAGGCACAGATACGCAGTATTTT; cdr3_aa: CASSRGEVGTDTQYF
d_call: -; clone_size: -; v_call: TRBV27; j_call: TRBJ2-3; cdr3_nt: TGTGCCAGCAGCCAAGTCCCCACAGATACGCAGTATTTT; cdr3_aa: CASSQVPTDTQYF
d_call: -; clone_size: -; v_call: TRBV12-3/TRBV12-4; j_call: TRBJ1-2; cdr3_nt: TGTGCCAGCACTCCCACCACCCAGGGAGTCTATGGCTACACCTTC; cdr3_aa: CASTPTTQGVYGYTF
d_call: TRBD1; clone_size: -; v_call: TRBV5-1; j_call: TRBJ2-7; cdr3_nt: TGCGCCAGCAGCTTAACGCAGACAGGGACCTACGAGCAGTACTTC; cdr3_aa: CASSLTQTGTYEQYF
d_call: -; clone_size: -; v_call: TRBV30; j_call: TRBJ2-2; cdr3_nt: TGTGCCTGGAGTGGGGCACTCCGGAGGGGACCCGGGGAGCTGTTTTTT; cdr3_aa: CAWSGALRRGPGELFF
d_call: TRBD1; clone_size: once; v_call: TRBV27; j_call: TRBJ2-1; cdr3_nt: TGTGCCAGCAGTTTATCGGGACAGGGTCCCTACAATGAGCAGTTCTTC; cdr3_aa: CASSLSGQGPYNEQFF